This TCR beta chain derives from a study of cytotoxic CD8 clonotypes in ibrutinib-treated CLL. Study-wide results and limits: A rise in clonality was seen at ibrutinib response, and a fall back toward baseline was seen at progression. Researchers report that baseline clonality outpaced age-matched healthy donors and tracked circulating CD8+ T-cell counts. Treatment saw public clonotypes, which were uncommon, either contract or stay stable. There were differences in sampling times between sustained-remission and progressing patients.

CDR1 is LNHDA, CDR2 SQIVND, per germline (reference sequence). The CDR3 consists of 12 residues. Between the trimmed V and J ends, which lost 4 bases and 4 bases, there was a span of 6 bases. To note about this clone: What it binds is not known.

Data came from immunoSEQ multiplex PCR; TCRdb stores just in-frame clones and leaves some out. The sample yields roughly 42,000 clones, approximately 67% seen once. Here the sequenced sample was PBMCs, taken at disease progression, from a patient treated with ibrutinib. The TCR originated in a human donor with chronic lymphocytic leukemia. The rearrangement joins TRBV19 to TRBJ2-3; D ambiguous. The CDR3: CASSTTADTQYF. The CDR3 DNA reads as TGTGCCAGTAGTACCACAGCAGATACGCAGTATTTT.